These 32 T cell receptor beta chains originate from one sample sequenced in a study of STAT5B mutations in CD4+ large granular lymphocyte leukemia. Using immunoSEQ multiplex PCR, the repertoire was profiled, and TCRdb retains in-frame clones only, with some absent. In the table there are under 40,000 clones, under 80% of which are singletons. The source material was CD4+ T cells from blood buffy coats. All receptors come from a human donor in good health.

Concerning this clone itself: One end of the junction is discordant with germline, which a read error may explain. The chain joins TRBV7-7 to TRBJ2-3; 7 nucleotides line up with TRBD2. This CDR3 has 15 amino acids. Germline-derived CDR1 and CDR2 are SSHAT and FNYEAQ (reference sequence). This CDR3 reads CASSLERGSTDTQYF. In DNA form, the CDR3 reads TGTGCTAGCAGCTTGGAGCGGGGATCCACAGATACGCAGTATTTT.

V usage is TRBV5-1 and J usage is TRBJ1-1, with 9 bases aligning to TRBD1. The germline V gene encodes CDR1 SGHRS and CDR2 YFSETQ. The V gene end was trimmed by 4 bases and the J gene end by 3 bases; junction bases not matched to a gene: 10. The CDR3 extends over 16 amino acids. The chain's CDR3 is CASSRGQGIVDTEAFF. In nucleotides, the CDR3 is TGCGCCAGCAGCCGGGGACAGGGAATTGTCGACACTGAAGCTTTCTTT.

V gene TRBV7-3 combines with J gene TRBJ1-1; D ambiguous. In germline, CDR1 is SGHTA, CDR2 FQGTGA. The CDR3 consists of 15 residues. With 2 bases removed from V and 0 bases from J, the gap between germline ends came to 10 bases. CDR3: CASSLSPAMNTEAFF. The DNA for the CDR3 is TGTGCCAGCAGCTTATCCCCAGCCATGAACACTGAAGCTTTCTTT.

CDR3 in amino acids: CASSRLDRVNEKLFF. CDR3 sequence (DNA): TGTGCCAGCAGCCGATTGGACAGGGTTAATGAAAAACTGTTTTTT. The V and J genes are TRBV27 and TRBJ1-4; 8 bases match TRBD1. The V segment lost 6 bases and the J segment 4 bases; nucleotides outside the gene matches: 7. The CDR3 has 15 amino acids. Germline values: CDR1 MNHEY, CDR2 SMNVEV (reference sequence).

This chain links TRBV11-3 with TRBJ2-7; D tentatively reads TRBD1 or TRBD2 (5 bases each). This CDR3 region has 14 residues. Trimming removed 3 bases at V and 6 bases at J, with 15 bases between. Germline V gene sequence: CDR1 SGHNT, CDR2 YENEEA. The CDR3 region has the DNA TGTGCCAGCAGCTTGGGGACCATACCCAGCGAGCAGTACTTC. Translation gives CASSLGTIPSEQYF. The full variable domain, completed using reference TRBV11-3 and TRBJ2-7, is EAGVVQSPRYKIIEKKQPVAFWCNPISGHNTLYWYLQNLGQGPELLIRYENEEAVDDSQLPKDRFSAERLKGVDSTLKIQPAELGDSAVYLCASSLGTIPSEQYFGPGTRLTVT.

The V and J genes are TRBV4-1 and TRBJ1-2, with 10 bases that match TRBD1. The CDR3 loop spans 15 amino acids. The trim removed 4 bases at V and 4 bases at J, leaving 6 bases unmatched. Germline CDR1 is MGHRA and CDR2 is YSYEKL. CDR3 amino acids: CASSRDRGRSYGYTF. CDR3 in DNA: TGCGCCAGCAGCCGAGACAGGGGGCGAAGCTATGGCTACACCTTC.

This clone was observed a handful of times. The rearrangement uses TRBV5-1 and TRBJ2-7; 8 nucleotides agree with TRBD1. The CDR3 has 15 amino acids. With 0 bases clipped from V and 7 bases from J, the junction kept 9 bases outside the gene matches. CDR1 and CDR2 (germline): SGHRS, YFSETQ. The CDR3 sequence: CASSLGWQGAGEQYF. CDR3 in DNA: TGCGCCAGCAGCTTGGGGTGGCAGGGGGCCGGGGAGCAGTACTTC.

This clone was found a few times. The chain employs TRBV19 and TRBJ1-1, with 8 bases that match TRBD1. V was clipped by 3 bases and J by 6 bases; unmatched bases: 12. Per germline, CDR1 LNHDA and CDR2 SQIVND (reference sequence). The CDR3 covers 16 residues. This CDR3 reads CASSILPQGALAEAFF. In nucleotides, the CDR3 is TGTGCCAGTAGTATCCTCCCCCAGGGGGCTTTGGCTGAAGCTTTCTTT.

The chain carries TRBV19 and TRBJ1-2, with a possible D match to TRBD1 (5 bases). The CDR3 runs 12 residues. V was cut by 4 bases and J by 4 bases, with 7 bases left in between. Germline V gene data show CDR1 as LNHDA and CDR2 as SQIVND (reference sequence). DNA for the CDR3: TGTGCCAGTAGTACCGACAGCTATGGCTACACCTTC. It encodes CASSTDSYGYTF.

This chain connects TRBV4-1 to TRBJ2-5, with 9 bases matching TRBD1. V dropped 2 bases and J dropped 8; count of bases not matched to a gene: 12. This CDR3 has 16 residues. Germline values: CDR1 MGHRA, CDR2 YSYEKL. The CDR3: CASSQKGDRAPRTQYF. The CDR3 DNA reads TGCGCCAGCAGCCAAAAGGGGGACAGGGCCCCCAGAACCCAGTACTTC.

The rearrangement uses TRBV6-1 and TRBJ1-5, with D perhaps TRBD1 (5 bases). Germline V gene sequence: CDR1 MNHNS, CDR2 SASEGT. Trimming left V 2 bases short and J 7 bases short, with 12 bases between. The CDR3 runs 14 residues. The CDR3 protein is CASSENWGRQPQHF. CDR3 bases: TGTGCCAGCAGTGAAAATTGGGGCAGGCAGCCCCAGCATTTT.

The chain couples TRBV7-9 to TRBJ2-3; no firm D call. The CDR3 extends over 14 amino acids. V gave up 2 bases and J gave up 2 bases, with 8 bases separating them. The germline V gene encodes CDR1 SEHNR and CDR2 FQNEAQ (reference sequence). The CDR3, as DNA: TGTGCCAGCAGCTTATATCCCGACACAGATACGCAGTATTTT. Amino acid sequence: CASSLYPDTDTQYF.

The chain carries TRBV29-1 and TRBJ2-4, with 9 bases identical to TRBD2. Germline V CDR1 and CDR2: SQVTM, ANQGSEA. J was trimmed by 6 bases and V by 4 bases; bases with no gene match: 4. The CDR3 loop spans 13 amino acids. In nucleotides, the CDR3 is TGCAGCGTTGCGACTAGCGGCCGAAACATTCAGTACTTC. This gives the protein CSVATSGRNIQYF.

The rearrangement links TRBV7-9 to TRBJ1-5, with TRBD1 as a possible D gene (5 bases). This CDR3 contains 16 residues. CDR1 and CDR2 (germline): SEHNR, FQNEAQ (reference sequence). V was clipped by 5 bases and J by 2 bases, with 16 bases between them. The CDR3 DNA reads TGTGCCAGCAGCATAGGGACCTCGTGGGGCAATCAGCCCCAGCATTTT. This sequence encodes CASSIGTSWGNQPQHF.

The chain is built from TRBV6-1 and TRBJ1-1; weak D call: TRBD1 (5 bases). V lost 1 base to trimming and J lost 2 bases, with 11 bases between them. Germline CDR1 is MNHNS and CDR2 is SASEGT. The CDR3 loop spans 15 amino acids. In DNA form, the CDR3 reads TGTGCCAGCAGTGAAGTATGGACATTAAACACTGAAGCTTTCTTT. It translates to CASSEVWTLNTEAFF.

V usage is TRBV7-3 and J usage is TRBJ2-1, with a tentative D call TRBD1 (6 bases). The CDR3 has 13 residues. Germline V lookup: CDR1 SGHTA, CDR2 FQGTGA. The V end was cut by 3 bases, the J end by 10 bases, with 13 bases between. CDR3 nucleotide sequence: TGTGCCAGCAGCTTCCAGGGGACCGAGGAGCAGTTCTTC. This translates into CASSFQGTEEQFF. Full variable domain (missing parts from reference TRBV7-3 and TRBJ2-1): GAGVSQTPSNKVTEKGKYVELRCDPISGHTALYWYRQSLGQGPEFLIYFQGTGAADDSGLPNDRFFAVRPEGSVSTLKIQRTERGDSAVYLCASSFQGTEEQFFGPGTRLTVL.

The V gene is TRBV5-1, the J gene TRBJ2-3; D is ambiguous. The CDR3 contains 14 residues. Trimming left V 0 bases short and J 5 bases short, with 10 bases between. CDR1 and CDR2 from the germline V gene are SGHRS and YFSETQ. Here the CDR3 DNA reads TGCGCCAGCAGCTTGGGTGGGATGGGAGATACGCAGTATTTT. It codes for CASSLGGMGDTQYF.

CDR3 amino acids: CASADRQGHQAQYF. The CDR3 nucleotides are TGTGCCAGTGCGGACCGACAGGGCCACCAGGCGCAGTATTTT. This chain uses TRBV6-6 with TRBJ2-3, with 7 bases lining up with TRBD1. With 9 bases clipped from V and 10 bases from J, the junction kept 16 bases outside the gene matches. The germline gives CDR1 MNHNY, CDR2 SVGAGI (reference sequence). This CDR3 has 14 residues.

The V call is TRBV14, the J call TRBJ2-2, with 9 bases fitting TRBD1. This CDR3 is 16 amino acids long. CDR1 SGHDN and CDR2 FVKESK come from the germline V gene. V gave up 4 bases and J gave up 5 bases; unmatched junction bases: 8. The CDR3 DNA sequence: TGTGCCAGCAGCCGTTCCGGGACAGGGAGGACCGGGGAGCTGTTTTTT. As protein: CASSRSGTGRTGELFF.

Only a few counts were recorded for this clone. The chain recombines TRBV11-2 with TRBJ2-5; TRBD2 might be the D (6 bases). Germline CDR1 is SGHAT and CDR2 is FQNNGV. V was cut by 2 bases and J by 8 bases, with 9 bases left in between. The CDR3 spans 12 residues. The CDR3 region has the DNA TGTGCCAGCAGCTTACGGGGGTACACCCAGTACTTC. Its translation: CASSLRGYTQYF.

This chain connects TRBV6-6 to TRBJ2-5; D might be TRBD1 (5 bases). Between the trimmed V and J ends, which lost 0 bases and 6 bases, there was a span of 14 bases. The CDR3 runs to 15 residues. Germline V gene sequence: CDR1 MNHNY, CDR2 SVGAGI (reference sequence). CDR3 region: CASSYSMGPGQTQYF. Written as DNA, the CDR3 is TGTGCCAGCAGTTACTCGATGGGGCCGGGCCAGACCCAGTACTTC.

The chain uses TRBV2 and TRBJ2-2; possibly TRBD1 or TRBD2 for D (6 bases each). Germline assignment: CDR1 SNHLY and CDR2 FYNNEI. V lost 6 bases and J 4 bases, leaving 12 bases between the germline ends. This CDR3 comprises 14 residues. The CDR3 is CASREQGGTGELFF. For the CDR3, the DNA is TGTGCCAGCAGGGAACAGGGAGGCACCGGGGAGCTGTTTTTT.

V is TRBV5-1 and J is TRBJ1-2; D is unresolved. The germline V gene encodes CDR1 SGHRS and CDR2 YFSETQ. Trimming removed 4 bases at V and 4 bases at J, with 11 bases between. The CDR3 is 13 residues long. CDR3 nucleotides: TGCGCCAGCAGCCCAGACACGATCTATGGCTACACCTTC. It codes for CASSPDTIYGYTF.

The rearrangement joins TRBV4-1 to TRBJ2-5; D is unclear. This CDR3 has 14 amino acids. The V end lost 1 base, the J end lost 4 bases, and 10 bases lay between the germline ends. CDR1 and CDR2 from the germline V gene are MGHRA and YSYEKL. The CDR3 coding sequence is TGCGCCAGCAGCCAAGGGGCTGGGATAGAGACCCAGTACTTC. Amino acids: CASSQGAGIETQYF.

The chain employs TRBV5-1 and TRBJ1-2, with 8 bases lining up with TRBD1. CDR1 and CDR2 from the germline V gene are SGHRS and YFSETQ. The trim removed 4 bases at V and 10 bases at J, leaving 3 bases unmatched. The CDR3 length is 11 residues. CDR3 sequence reads: CASSADRDYTF. The CDR3 nucleotides are TGCGCCAGCAGCGCGGACAGGGACTACACCTTC.

The chain carries TRBV7-2 and TRBJ2-2; D is unresolved. Trimming removed 5 bases from V and 8 bases from J, with 9 bases in between. The CDR3 is 12 amino acids. Germline CDR1 is SGHTA and CDR2 is FQGNSA. CDR3 residues: CASSLRMGELFF. The CDR3 DNA is TGTGCCAGCAGCCTCCGGATGGGGGAGCTGTTTTTT. The entire variable domain, with the rest obtained from reference TRBV7-2 and TRBJ2-2, is as follows: GAGVSQSPSNKVTEKGKDVELRCDPISGHTALYWYRQSLGQGLEFLIYFQGNSAPDKSGLPSDRFSAERTGGSVSTLTIQRTQQEDSAVYLCASSLRMGELFFGEGSRLTVL.

This chain uses TRBV9 with TRBJ2-2; D is uncertain. Germline CDR1 is SGDLS and CDR2 is YYNGEE. This CDR3 spans 12 amino acids. Trimming left V 4 bases short and J 2 bases short, with 3 bases between. CDR3 region: CASSPNTGELFF. In DNA form, the CDR3 reads TGTGCCAGCAGCCCCAACACCGGGGAGCTGTTTTTT.

This chain joins TRBV5-1 and TRBJ1-2, with D perhaps TRBD1 (6 bases). The germline V and J ends were trimmed by 5 bases and 0 bases, with 11 bases remaining between them. CDR1 and CDR2 (germline): SGHRS, YFSETQ. This CDR3 contains 14 residues. This CDR3 reads CASSPTGTNYGYTF. The CDR3 nucleotides are TGCGCCAGCAGTCCAACAGGGACTAACTATGGCTACACCTTC.

This clone was recorded once. This sequence joins TRBV7-6 and TRBJ2-5; 14 bases are shared with TRBD2. Germline V CDR1 and CDR2: SGHVS, FNYEAQ. V dropped 3 bases and J dropped 5; count of bases not matched to a gene: 8. The CDR3 is 17 amino acids. The CDR3 DNA reads as TGTGCCAGCAGCTTGGGGACTAGCGGGAGTCTCGGGGAGACCCAGTACTTC. It is translated as CASSLGTSGSLGETQYF. The full variable domain, completed using reference TRBV7-6 and TRBJ2-5, is GAGVSQSPRYKVTKRGQDVALRCDPISGHVSLYWYRQALGQGPEFLTYFNYEAQQDKSGLPNDRFSAERPEGSISTLTIQRTEQRDSAMYRCASSLGTSGSLGETQYFGPGTRLLVL.

V usage is TRBV11-3 and J usage is TRBJ2-1, with D perhaps TRBD1 (5 bases). Trimming took off 5 bases at V and 5 bases at J, with 13 bases between the two ends. The germline V gene encodes CDR1 SGHNT and CDR2 YENEEA. The CDR3 is 14 residues long. CDR3 DNA: TGTGCCAGCAGCACCCAGACAGCAAACAATGAGCAGTTCTTC. This gives the protein CASSTQTANNEQFF.

The V and J genes are TRBV19 and TRBJ1-2; no clear D. The CDR3 is made up of 13 amino acids. Germline CDR1 is LNHDA and CDR2 is SQIVND (reference sequence). Trimming took 5 bases from V and 6 from J, leaving 13 bases between them. CDR3 loop: CASSGSQGHGYTF. The DNA of the CDR3 is TGTGCCAGTAGTGGGTCGCAAGGGCATGGCTACACCTTC. The full variable domain, completed using reference TRBV19 and TRBJ1-2, is DGGITQSPKYLFRKEGQNVTLSCEQNLNHDAMYWYRQDPGQGLRLIYYSQIVNDFQKGDIAEGYSVSREKKESFPLTVTSAQKNPTAFYLCASSGSQGHGYTFGSGTRLTVV.

The rearrangement links TRBV6-1 to TRBJ1-3, with D possibly TRBD1 on 6 matching bases. Germline V CDR1 and CDR2: MNHNS, SASEGT. CDR3 length: 15 amino acids. Trimming shortened V by 7 bases and J by 8 bases, and 21 bases separated the two germline ends. The CDR3 sequence is CASILPGGARDTIYF. DNA for the CDR3: TGTGCCAGCATTCTCCCGGGGGGGGCTCGAGACACCATATATTTT.